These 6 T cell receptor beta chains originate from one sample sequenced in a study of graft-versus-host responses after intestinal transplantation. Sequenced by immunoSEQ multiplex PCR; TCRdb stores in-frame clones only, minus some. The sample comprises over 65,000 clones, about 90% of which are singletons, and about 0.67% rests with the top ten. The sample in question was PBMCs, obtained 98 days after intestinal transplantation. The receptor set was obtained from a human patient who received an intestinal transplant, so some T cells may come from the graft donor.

CDR3 DNA sequence: TGTGCCAGCAGCTTCCCAGCGGGGGGGCCGTCTCCCTTCACAGACATTCAGTACTTC. Translating it yields CASSFPAGGPSPFTDIQYF. The rearrangement links TRBV7-2 to TRBJ2-4; 10 bases align to TRBD2. Losses at the gene ends were 3 bases for V and 8 bases for J; bases not matched to a gene: 19. Germline CDR1 and CDR2: SGHTA and FQGNSA. This CDR3 spans 19 amino acids.

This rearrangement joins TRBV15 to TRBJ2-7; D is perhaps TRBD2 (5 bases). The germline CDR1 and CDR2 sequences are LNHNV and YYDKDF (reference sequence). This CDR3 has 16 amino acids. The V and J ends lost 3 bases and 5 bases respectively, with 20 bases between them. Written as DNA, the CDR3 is TGTGCCACCAGCAGGGCCGGGGTCGCGGGCAGGAACGAGCAGTACTTC. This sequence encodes CATSRAGVAGRNEQYF.

For the CDR3, the DNA is TGTGCCAGCTACTCACGAGGGACTAGTCAAGAGACCCAGTACTTC. It specifies CASYSRGTSQETQYF. This chain connects TRBV6-4 to TRBJ2-5; 8 bases match TRBD2. Trimming at V came to 8 bases and at J to 2 bases, leaving 10 bases not matched to a gene. Germline loops: CDR1 MRHNA, CDR2 SNTAGT. CDR3 length: 15 amino acids.

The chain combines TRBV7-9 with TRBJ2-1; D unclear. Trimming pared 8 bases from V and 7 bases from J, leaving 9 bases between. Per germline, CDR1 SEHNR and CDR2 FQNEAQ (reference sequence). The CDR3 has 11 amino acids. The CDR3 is CASLGQNEQFF. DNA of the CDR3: TGTGCCAGCCTCGGCCAGAATGAGCAGTTCTTC.

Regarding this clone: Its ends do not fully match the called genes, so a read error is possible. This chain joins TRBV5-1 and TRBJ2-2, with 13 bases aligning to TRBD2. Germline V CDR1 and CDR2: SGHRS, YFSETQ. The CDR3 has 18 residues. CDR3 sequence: CASSIGLAGDINTEELFF. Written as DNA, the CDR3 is TGCGCCAGCAGCATCGGACTAGCGGGGGACATAAACACCGAGGAGCTGTTTTTT. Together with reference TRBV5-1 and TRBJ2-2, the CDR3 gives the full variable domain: KAGVTQTPRYLIKTRGQQVTLSCSPISGHRSVSWYQQTPGQGLQFLFEYFSETQRNKGNFPGRFSGRQFSNSRSEMNVSTLELGDSALYLCASSIGLAGDINTEELFFGEGSRLTVL.

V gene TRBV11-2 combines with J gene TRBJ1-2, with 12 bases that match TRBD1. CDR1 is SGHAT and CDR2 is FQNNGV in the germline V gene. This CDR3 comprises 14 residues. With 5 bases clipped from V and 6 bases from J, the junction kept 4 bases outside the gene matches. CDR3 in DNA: TGTGCCAGCAGCCTAGGGACAGGGGGCGATGGCTACACCTTC. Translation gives CASSLGTGGDGYTF. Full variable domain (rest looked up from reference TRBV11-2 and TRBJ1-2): EAGVAQSPRYKIIEKRQSVAFWCNPISGHATLYWYQQILGQGPKLLIQFQNNGVVDDSQLPKDRFSAERLKGVDSTLKIQPAKLEDSAVYLCASSLGTGGDGYTFGSGTRLTVV.